This TCR beta chain is from a study of OX40 agonist ivuxolimab in advanced cancers. CDR3 length: 14 residues. Germline V gene lookup returns CDR1 MDHEN and CDR2 SYDVKM. V was trimmed by 2 bases and J by 6 bases, leaving 12 bases between them. Data came from immunoSEQ multiplex PCR; TCRdb stores just in-frame clones and leaves some out. In the table there are more than 20,000 clones, 80% to 90% of which are singletons. Sequencing used CD4+ or CD8+ T cells sorted from blood, obtained in a trial of the OX40 agonist ivuxolimab. This clonotype was sampled from an adult with an advanced solid tumor such as melanoma, head and neck, liver or kidney cancer. The chain uses TRBV28 and TRBJ2-3; D ambiguous. CDR3 amino acids: CASSLELVGDTQYF. The CDR3, as DNA: TGTGCCAGCAGTTTAGAGTTGGTGGGGGATACGCAGTATTTT.